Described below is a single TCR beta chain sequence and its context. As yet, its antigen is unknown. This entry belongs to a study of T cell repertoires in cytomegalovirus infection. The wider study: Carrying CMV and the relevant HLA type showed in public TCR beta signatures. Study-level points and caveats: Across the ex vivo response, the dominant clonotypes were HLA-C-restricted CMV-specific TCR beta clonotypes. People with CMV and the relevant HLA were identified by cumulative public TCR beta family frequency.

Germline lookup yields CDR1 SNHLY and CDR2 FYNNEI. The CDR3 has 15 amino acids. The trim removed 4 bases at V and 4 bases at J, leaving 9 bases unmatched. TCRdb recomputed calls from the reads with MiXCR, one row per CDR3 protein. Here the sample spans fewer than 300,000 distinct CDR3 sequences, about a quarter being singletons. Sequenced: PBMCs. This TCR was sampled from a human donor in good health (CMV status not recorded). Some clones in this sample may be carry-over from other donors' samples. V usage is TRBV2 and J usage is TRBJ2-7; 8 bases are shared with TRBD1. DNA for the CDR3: TGTGCCAGCAGTGCGGACAGGGCGGGTCGTTACGAGCAGTACTTC. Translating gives CASSADRAGRYEQYF.